This TCR beta chain is drawn from a study of brain T cells in children with intractable seizures. The CDR3 contains 16 residues. CDR1 is SEHNR, CDR2 FQNEAQ, per germline (reference sequence). With 0 bases clipped from V and 3 bases from J, the junction kept 7 bases outside the gene matches. The study, taken as a whole, reports: Patients' HCMV serostatus was unknown; virus specificity rests on CDR3 similarity alone.

Time point here: blood from clinic visit 5 months post-surgery; TSC patient then seizure free. Sequencing was limited to surgery cases with top T cell transcript signatures in brain tissue. About this clone itself: The antigen is not known.

Generated by immunoSEQ multiplex PCR, the TCRdb table keeps only in-frame clones and is missing some. The sample consists of 300,000 to 400,000 clones, approximately 93% of them appearing once. V gene TRBV7-9 combines with J gene TRBJ1-1, with TRBD1 identical over 7 bases. This TCR came from a boy in the first two years of life with tuberous sclerosis and intractable seizures. Sequenced material: peripheral blood, taken around 5 months after surgery. The CDR3 region has the DNA TGTGCCAGCAGCTTAGCCACAGGGGAGAGGGACACTGAAGCTTTCTTT. Protein product: CASSLATGERDTEAFF.